This entry describes one T cell receptor (beta chain). Germline V gives CDR1 SGHTA, CDR2 FQGNSA. Trimming shortened V by 0 bases and J by 5 bases, and 14 bases separated the two germline ends. The CDR3 length is 16 residues. The authors' processing: Using reference gene primer amplification, nucleated cell counts were estimated. Profiled with immunoSEQ multiplex PCR; TCRdb holds only in-frame clones, not every one. That table is the source of V, J and clone size, and D and trimming were worked out from the DNA. The sample records over 150,000 clones, 85% to 90% being singletons. The entry originates in a study of blood T cell repertoires in COVID-19. As for the study in general: PBMCs, B-cell-depleted T cells, or T cells were the source of the cDNA or gDNA that made up the material.

The chain links TRBV7-2 to TRBJ1-5; D is unresolved. This receptor was taken from a man in his fifties or sixties with active or convalescent COVID-19. Sequences were obtained from peripheral blood. CDR3 nucleotides: TGTGCCAGCAGCTTAGCGAGCGGGTCCGGTCATCAGCCCCAGCATTTT. The encoded protein is CASSLASGSGHQPQHF.